Listed here are 15 T cell receptor beta chains from one sample, sequenced in a study of long-term antiretroviral therapy in people with HIV (dated by TCRdb to the early 2020s). The immunoSEQ hsTCRB v3.0 assay was used at survey level resolution to sequence the TRB variable region. In its TCRdb copy, this immuneACCESS table keeps in-frame sequences only and misses some clones. Where compared with another copy, unresolved V genes explain less than half of these, and the others have no known cause. This sample is represented by some 19,000 clones; around 78% of them were singletons. The ten most abundant clones make up approximately 7% of the sample. The material was unsorted PBMCs, obtained 2.2 years after starting antiretroviral therapy. The source of these receptors is a man aged 50 to 59 with HIV.

The chain uses TRBV11-2 and TRBJ2-7; TRBD2 agrees at 9 bases. J gave up 6 bases and V 5 bases, and 17 bases lay outside the gene matches. CDR3 length equals 17 residues. Germline V gene sequence: CDR1 SGHAT, CDR2 FQNNGV. Here the CDR3 reads CASSLTIRSLAGSEQYF. CDR3 DNA sequence: TGTGCCAGCAGCCTAACAATCCGTTCCCTAGCGGGGAGCGAGCAGTACTTC.

The V call is TRBV2, the J call TRBJ2-1; 8 bases fit TRBD2. V dropped 6 bases and J dropped 9; count of bases not matched to a gene: 13. The germline CDR1 and CDR2 sequences are SNHLY and FYNNEI. This CDR3 region has 15 residues. Written as DNA, the CDR3 is TGTGCCAGCAGAGAGTCGAGCGGGGGTTGGGTTGAGCAGTTCTTC. Translated, it gives CASRESSGGWVEQFF.

The gene calls are TRBV19 and TRBJ1-2, with D perhaps matching TRBD1 (5 bases). V shed 5 bases and J shed 4 bases, with 11 bases lying between them. The CDR3 contains 13 residues. The germline CDR1 and CDR2 sequences are LNHDA and SQIVND (reference sequence). The CDR3 sequence is CASSASGFYGYTF. CDR3 DNA: TGTGCCAGTAGTGCTTCAGGGTTCTATGGCTACACCTTC.

This clone was detected only a few times. The chain employs TRBV19 and TRBJ2-4; 8 nucleotides match TRBD2. Germline CDR1 LNHDA, CDR2 SQIVND (reference sequence). The CDR3 sequence is 15 residues long. Unmatched junction bases numbered 11, after V lost 6 bases and J lost 7 bases. The CDR3 reads CASSPIAGLGNIQYF. The CDR3 DNA follows: TGTGCCAGTAGCCCTATAGCGGGGCTGGGGAACATTCAGTACTTC.

V usage is TRBV2 and J usage is TRBJ1-3, with D hard to call. This CDR3 has 14 amino acids. V lost 6 bases, J lost 0 bases, and 9 bases lay in between. In germline, CDR1 is SNHLY, CDR2 FYNNEI. The CDR3, as DNA: TGTGCCAGCAGACTCCCGGGCTCTGGAAACACCATATATTTT. Translating it yields CASRLPGSGNTIYF.

J is TRBJ2-5 and V is TRBV5-1, with D maybe TRBD1 (6 bases). This CDR3 has 12 amino acids. V dropped 5 bases and J dropped 4 bases, with 9 bases sitting between them. Germline-derived CDR1 and CDR2 are SGHRS and YFSETQ. For the CDR3, the DNA is TGCGCCAGCAGACGGGACACAGAGACCCAGTACTTC. This codes for CASRRDTETQYF.

This clone was recorded a few times. The chain has TRBV6-5 and TRBJ2-2; no definite D call. The V end was cut by 1 base, the J end by 2 bases, with 11 bases between. Germline V gene sequence: CDR1 MNHEY, CDR2 SVGAGI. The CDR3 consists of 16 residues. In DNA, the CDR3 is TGTGCCAGCAGTTACTACGGCTCACCCAACACCGGGGAGCTGTTTTTT. Amino acids: CASSYYGSPNTGELFF.

This clone has only a few counts. The chain combines TRBV9 with TRBJ1-2; TRBD1 aligns across 7 bases. The germline V gene has CDR1 SGDLS and CDR2 YYNGEE. V lost 3 bases, J lost 7 bases, and 12 bases stayed unmatched. CDR3 length equals 15 residues. In nucleotides, the CDR3 is TGTGCCAGCAGCGGTCACAACAGGGGCCATTCTGGCTACACCTTC. Translating it yields CASSGHNRGHSGYTF.

In this sample, this clone turned up once. CDR3 residues: CASRKQGRAKNIQYF. The CDR3 nucleotides read TGTGCCAGCAGGAAACAGGGGAGAGCCAAAAACATTCAGTACTTC. This chain joins TRBV6-1 and TRBJ2-4; 7 bases map to TRBD1. Germline CDR1 is MNHNS and CDR2 is SASEGT. This CDR3 has 15 residues. J gave up 0 bases and V 6 bases, and 5 bases lay outside the gene matches.

V and J are TRBV5-1 and TRBJ2-1; TRBD1 matches 8 bases. Germline values: CDR1 SGHRS, CDR2 YFSETQ. The CDR3 sequence is 14 residues long. J lost 4 bases, V lost 2 bases, and 2 bases had no gene match. The CDR3 bases are TGCGCCAGCAGCTTCCAGGGGGCTTACAATGAGCAGTTCTTC. As protein: CASSFQGAYNEQFF. The variable domain in full, with the rest retrieved from reference TRBV5-1 and TRBJ2-1, is KAGVTQTPRYLIKTRGQQVTLSCSPISGHRSVSWYQQTPGQGLQFLFEYFSETQRNKGNFPGRFSGRQFSNSRSEMNVSTLELGDSALYLCASSFQGAYNEQFFGPGTRLTVL.

The chain has TRBV4-3 and TRBJ2-1; D gene unclear. This CDR3 comprises 15 residues. Germline CDR1 reads LGHNA; CDR2 reads YSLEER. V was pared by 4 bases and J by 3 bases, with 13 bases between. CDR3 DNA sequence: TGCGCCAGCAGCCCGGACGGCTCGCTCTACAATGAGCAGTTCTTC. This encodes CASSPDGSLYNEQFF.

The chain recombines TRBV2 with TRBJ2-1; 12 positions match TRBD2. Unmatched junction bases numbered 5, after V lost 6 bases and J lost 8 bases. The germline V gene has CDR1 SNHLY and CDR2 FYNNEI. The CDR3 spans 14 residues. This CDR3 reads CASSASGGAHEQFF. The CDR3 DNA is TGTGCCAGCAGCGCTAGCGGGGGGGCCCATGAGCAGTTCTTC.

The CDR3 sequence is CASSAGGGSWETQYF. CDR3 nucleotides: TGTGCCAGCAGCGCAGGCGGTGGGAGTTGGGAGACCCAGTACTTC. V and J are TRBV2 and TRBJ2-5, with a weak D call TRBD2 (5 bases). CDR1 is SNHLY and CDR2 is FYNNEI in the germline V gene. CDR3 size: 15 residues. V dropped 6 bases and J dropped 5 bases, with 19 bases sitting between them.

J is TRBJ2-7 and V is TRBV7-2; the D is unclear. The V end lost 2 bases, the J end lost 3 bases, and 14 bases lay between the germline ends. CDR1 and CDR2 from the germline V gene are SGHTA and FQGNSA. The CDR3 totals 15 residues. CDR3 coding DNA: TGTGCCAGCAGCTTATCCGGGTCCCGAAGCTACGAGCAGTACTTC. Encoded protein: CASSLSGSRSYEQYF.

The table lists this clone with a count of one. CDR3 DNA: TGTGCCAGCAGTTTACCGGGCCCCTACGAGCAGTACTTC. Translated: CASSLPGPYEQYF. The V gene is TRBV28, the J gene TRBJ2-7; D gene uncertain. There are 13 residues in the CDR3. In germline, CDR1 is MDHEN, CDR2 SYDVKM. V lost 2 bases and J lost 2, with 7 bases in between.